Listed below are T cell receptor beta chains from one sample, sequenced in a study of radiotherapy plus CTLA-4 blockade in lung cancer. Method: immunoSEQ multiplex PCR; TCRdb's copy keeps in-frame clones and lacks some. The sample lists tens of thousands of clones; approximately 86% were seen once. This specimen consisted of peripheral blood, obtained from a patient treated with radiotherapy plus ipilimumab. These receptors were collected from a human donor with non-small cell lung cancer that progressed on radiotherapy plus ipilimumab. Both conserved end residues are part of each CDR3. The D gene is left open where the match is weak. Some rows have no size entry. The others give once, few or many, or a class for an expanded clone.

v_call	d_call	j_call	clone_size	cdr3_nt	cdr3_aa
TRBV5-1	-	TRBJ1-2	-	TGCGCCAGCAGCTGGGGGACACGGAAACACTATGGCTACACCTTC	CASSWGTRKHYGYTF
TRBV5-4	-	TRBJ1-5	-	TGTGCCAGTAGCTGGGCAGGCATCAATCAGCCCCAGCATTTT	CASSWAGINQPQHF
TRBV2	TRBD1	TRBJ1-1	-	TGTGCCAGCAGTGAAGCACGGACAGGGGACACTGAAGCCTTCTTT	CASSEARTGDTEAFF
TRBV4-2	-	TRBJ1-4	once	TGTGCCAGCAGCCAAGACCCGGGTTGGGAAAAACTGTTTTTT	CASSQDPGWEKLFF
TRBV5-1	TRBD1	TRBJ1-2	-	TGCGCCAGCAGCTTGGTAATTGGGACAGGGAATACGTATGGCTACACCTTC	CASSLVIGTGNTYGYTF
TRBV5-8	TRBD1	TRBJ2-7	-	TGTGCCAGCAGCTGGGAGACAGGGGTGTTTGCCGAGCAGTACTTC	CASSWETGVFAEQYF
TRBV2	-	TRBJ1-1	-	TGTGCCAGCAGTGAGGACACTCCGGCTTTCTTT	CASSEDTPAFF
TRBV5-4	TRBD2	TRBJ2-1	-	TGTGCCAGCAGCCCCGACTACCATGGGGGGGGTGAGCAGTTCTTC	CASSPDYHGGGEQFF
TRBV2	-	TRBJ1-2	once	TGTGCCAGCAGTGATAGGTTCAGGGAGGATTCCAACTATGGCTACACCTTC	CASSDRFREDSNYGYTF
TRBV6-5	-	TRBJ1-2	few	TGTGCCAGCAGTTCCCCCACCATCCGGGGAAGGGGCTACACCTTC	CASSSPTIRGRGYTF
TRBV19	-	TRBJ1-5	-	TGTGCCAGTAGTAGGCAGGGGTCCCGGGAACCCCAGCATTTT	CASSRQGSREPQHF
TRBV7-2	-	TRBJ1-3	-	TGTGCCAGCTTGGCGACTGGAAACACCATATATTTT	CASLATGNTIYF
TRBV27	-	TRBJ2-1	-	TGTGCCACCGCCGGGACTTCCACCTACAATGAGCAGTTCTTC	CATAGTSTYNEQFF
TRBV18	-	TRBJ2-2	-	TGTGCCAGCTCACTCCGGATCTTACTCGCGAACACCGGGGAGCTGTTTTTT	CASSLRILLANTGELFF
TRBV2	-	TRBJ1-5	-	TGTGCCTGCGGGGGGACTCCTTTTACCTATAGCAATCAGCCCCAGCATTTT	CACGGTPFTYSNQPQHF
TRBV5-1	-	TRBJ1-1	-	TGCGCCAGCAGCTTGGAGGGCCCATACACTGAAGCTTTCTTT	CASSLEGPYTEAFF
TRBV28	TRBD1	TRBJ1-2	-	TGTGCCAGCAGTTTAGAGAGGCAGGGGGGCTATGGCTACACCTTC	CASSLERQGGYGYTF
TRBV4-3	-	TRBJ1-1	-	TGCGCCAGCAGGAGCCGGGGGGCGTGCACTGAAGCTTTCTTT	CASRSRGACTEAFF
TRBV23-1	TRBD1	TRBJ1-4	-	TGCGCCAGCAGTCCTAACCGGGACAGAGCTAATGAAAAACTGTTTTTT	CASSPNRDRANEKLFF
TRBV4-3	-	TRBJ2-3	-	TGCGCCAGCAGCCAAGTCCGTCTCACAGATACGCAGTATTTT	CASSQVRLTDTQYF
TRBV5-1	-	TRBJ2-7	-	TGCGCCAGCAGCCTAGGGACAATCACCTACGAGCAGTACTTC	CASSLGTITYEQYF
TRBV7-2	TRBD2	TRBJ2-2	-	TGTGCCAGCAGCTTAGCGCGCGGGGGTTATAAGAACACCGGGGAGCTGTTTTTT	CASSLARGGYKNTGELFF
TRBV7-7	-	TRBJ2-3	-	TGTGCCAGCACCACCTCCCGGACGGCTATTCATGGAGGGCACACAGATACGCAGTATTTT	CASTTSRTAIHGGHTDTQYF
TRBV30	-	TRBJ2-3	-	TGTGCCTGGGGACGGGGGACAGATACGCAGTATTTT	CAWGRGTDTQYF
TRBV19	TRBD1	TRBJ1-2	-	TGTGCCAGTAGTACCCCCCAGACAGGGATCTATGGCTACACCTTC	CASSTPQTGIYGYTF
TRBV7-2	-	TRBJ1-2	-	TGTGCCAGCAGCTTAAGCAGGGCTAACTATGGCTACACCTTC	CASSLSRANYGYTF
TRBV7-9	-	TRBJ1-2	once	TGTGCCAGCACCACTGGGGCTTATGGCTACACCTTC	CASTTGAYGYTF
TRBV7-2	-	TRBJ2-3	-	TGTGCCAGCAGCCCCTTATTAGATACGCAGTATTTT	CASSPLLDTQYF
TRBV6-5	-	TRBJ1-5	-	TGTGCCAGCATGGGGGAAAGCAATCAGCCCCAGCATTTT	CASMGESNQPQHF
TRBV9	-	TRBJ2-5	-	TGTGCCAGCAGCGTCCTGGGAGAGACCCAGTACTTC	CASSVLGETQYF
TRBV5-1	-	TRBJ1-1	-	TGCGCCAGCAGCTTGGACAGGGCGAGGGCTTTCTTT	CASSLDRARAFF
TRBV21-1	-	TRBJ2-2	-	TGTGCCAGCAGCAAAGTATCGGGTAGATCTAACACCGGGGAGCTGTTTTTT	CASSKVSGRSNTGELFF
TRBV7-2	-	TRBJ2-5	-	TGTGCCAGCAGCCCGATTGCAATAGGGGGGCAAGAGACCCAGTACTTC	CASSPIAIGGQETQYF
TRBV30	-	TRBJ2-1	few	TGTGCCTGGAGTTTTGGAGCCTACAATGAGCAGTTCTTC	CAWSFGAYNEQFF
TRBV7-9	TRBD1	TRBJ1-6	-	TGTGCCAGCAGCAAGACAGGGCAGAATTCACCCCTCCACTTT	CASSKTGQNSPLHF
TRBV18	TRBD1	TRBJ1-4	once	TGTGCCAGCTCACCTGGACAGGCGGCGGGTGAAAAACTGTTTTTT	CASSPGQAAGEKLFF
TRBV5-1	-	TRBJ1-1	once	TGCGCCAGCAGCTTGGAAATGTTGAACACTGAAGCTTTCTTT	CASSLEMLNTEAFF
TRBV6-5	-	TRBJ2-7	-	TGTGCCAGCAGTTTATCGGGTCCCCTCTTCTACGAGCAGTACTTC	CASSLSGPLFYEQYF
TRBV11-2	-	TRBJ2-7	-	TGTGCCAGCAGCTTCAGACCCTACGAGCAGTACTTC	CASSFRPYEQYF
TRBV14	-	TRBJ1-1	-	TGTGCCAGCAGTCCTAGGCGGACGGAGAACACTGAAGCTTTCTTT	CASSPRRTENTEAFF
TRBV20-1	-	TRBJ2-3	-	TGCAGTGCTAGCGGGGGAGATACGCAGTATTTT	CSASGGDTQYF
TRBV2	TRBD1	TRBJ2-7	-	TGTGCCAGCATTAGACCCCCGACAGGGCCCTCCGAGCAGTACTTC	CASIRPPTGPSEQYF
TRBV7-4	-	TRBJ2-7	-	TGTGCCAGCAGCTTCCCCCCATTTGACCTGATCTACGAGCAGTACTTC	CASSFPPFDLIYEQYF
TRBV27	TRBD2	TRBJ2-1	-	TGTGCCAGCATCAAGAGACTAGCGGGGGACAATGAGCAGTTCTTC	CASIKRLAGDNEQFF
TRBV18	TRBD2	TRBJ2-1	-	TGTGCCAGCTCACCGATAGCGGGAGACGGGAATGAGCAGTTCTTC	CASSPIAGDGNEQFF
TRBV7-2	-	TRBJ2-7	-	TGTGCCAGCAGACTTACGACTAGCTACGAGCAGTACTTC	CASRLTTSYEQYF
TRBV12-5	-	TRBJ2-5	-	TGTGCTAGTGCCCTTCTGTACCAAGAGACCCAGTACTTC	CASALLYQETQYF
TRBV4-2	-	TRBJ1-4	-	TGTGCCAGCAGCCAGACACAGGGCGGGAGTGAAAAACTGTTTTTT	CASSQTQGGSEKLFF
TRBV5-4	-	TRBJ1-1	-	TGTGCCAGCAGCTTGGGAGGGTACGCGAACACTGAAGCTTTCTTT	CASSLGGYANTEAFF
TRBV5-8	-	TRBJ1-1	-	TGTGCCAGCAGGGAGTACACTGAAGCTTTCTTT	CASREYTEAFF
TRBV6-5	TRBD1	TRBJ2-2	-	TGTGCCAGCAGTTACCGTAACAGGGGGCTGGCCGGGGAGCTGTTTTTT	CASSYRNRGLAGELFF